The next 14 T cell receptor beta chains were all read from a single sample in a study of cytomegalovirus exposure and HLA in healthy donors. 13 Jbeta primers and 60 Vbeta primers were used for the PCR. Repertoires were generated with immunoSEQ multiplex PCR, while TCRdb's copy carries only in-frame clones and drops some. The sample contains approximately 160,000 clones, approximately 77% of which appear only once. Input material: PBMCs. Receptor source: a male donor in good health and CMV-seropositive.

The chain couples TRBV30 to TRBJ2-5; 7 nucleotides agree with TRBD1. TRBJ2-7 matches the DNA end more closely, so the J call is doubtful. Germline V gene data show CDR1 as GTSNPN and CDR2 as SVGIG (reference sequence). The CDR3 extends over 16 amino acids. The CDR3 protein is CAWSRPRDSKSYEQYF. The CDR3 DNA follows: TGTGCCTGGAGTCGCCCCCGGGACAGTAAGTCCTACGAGCAGTACTTC.

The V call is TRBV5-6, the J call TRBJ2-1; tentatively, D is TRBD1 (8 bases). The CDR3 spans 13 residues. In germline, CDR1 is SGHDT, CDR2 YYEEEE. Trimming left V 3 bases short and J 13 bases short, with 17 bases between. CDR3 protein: CASSWGGQAIQFF. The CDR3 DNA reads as TGTGCCAGCAGCTGGGGGGGACAGGCGATTCAGTTCTTC. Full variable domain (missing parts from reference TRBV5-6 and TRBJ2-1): DAGVTQSPTHLIKTRGQQVTLRCSPKSGHDTVSWYQQALGQGPQFIFQYYEEEERQRGNFPDRFSGHQFPNYSSELNVNALLLGDSALYLCASSWGGQAIQFFGPGTRLTVL.

This CDR3 reads CASSQAGPDTGELFF. The CDR3 nucleotides are TGCGCCAGCAGCCAAGCGGGGCCCGACACCGGGGAGCTGTTTTTT. This chain connects TRBV10-1 to TRBJ1-3; 7 bases fit TRBD2. Gene TRBJ2-2 matches the end of the DNA better, so the J call may be wrong. This CDR3 is 15 amino acids long. From germline, CDR1 is WNHNN and CDR2 SYGVQD (reference sequence).

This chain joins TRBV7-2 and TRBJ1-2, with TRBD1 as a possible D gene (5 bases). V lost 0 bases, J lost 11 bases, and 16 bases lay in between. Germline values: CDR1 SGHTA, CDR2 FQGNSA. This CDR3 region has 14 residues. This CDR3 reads CASSLAVGGSFYTF. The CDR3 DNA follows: TGTGCCAGCAGCTTAGCGGTCGGGGGGTCCTTTTACACCTTC.

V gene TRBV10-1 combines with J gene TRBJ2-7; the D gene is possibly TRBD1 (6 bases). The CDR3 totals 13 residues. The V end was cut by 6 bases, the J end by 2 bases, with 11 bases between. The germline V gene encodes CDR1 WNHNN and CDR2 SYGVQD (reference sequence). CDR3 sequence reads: CASSPGVTYEQYF. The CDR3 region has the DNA TGCGCCAGCAGCCCAGGGGTGACCTACGAGCAGTACTTC.

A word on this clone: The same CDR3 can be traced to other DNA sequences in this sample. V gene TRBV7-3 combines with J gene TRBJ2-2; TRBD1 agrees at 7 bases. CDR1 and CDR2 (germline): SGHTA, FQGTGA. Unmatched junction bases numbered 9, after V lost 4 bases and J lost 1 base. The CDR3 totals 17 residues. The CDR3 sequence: CASSSKPGQLNTGELFF. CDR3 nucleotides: TGTGCCAGCAGCTCCAAACCGGGACAGCTGAACACCGGGGAGCTGTTTTTT.

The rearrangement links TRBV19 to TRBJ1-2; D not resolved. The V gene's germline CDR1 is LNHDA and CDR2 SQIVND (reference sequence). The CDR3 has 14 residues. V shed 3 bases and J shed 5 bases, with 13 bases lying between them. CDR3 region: CASSISRNPYGYTF. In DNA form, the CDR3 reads TGTGCCAGTAGTATCTCCAGGAATCCGTATGGCTACACCTTC.

In nucleotides, the CDR3 is TGCGCCAGCAGCTGGGGACAGGGGGAAAATGAAAAACTGTTTTTT. Translating gives CASSWGQGENEKLFF. The genes are TRBV5-1 and TRBJ1-4; TRBD1 matches at 11 bases. The V gene end was trimmed by 3 bases and the J gene end by 5 bases; junction bases not matched to a gene: 3. Germline V gene sequence: CDR1 SGHRS, CDR2 YFSETQ. There are 15 residues in the CDR3.

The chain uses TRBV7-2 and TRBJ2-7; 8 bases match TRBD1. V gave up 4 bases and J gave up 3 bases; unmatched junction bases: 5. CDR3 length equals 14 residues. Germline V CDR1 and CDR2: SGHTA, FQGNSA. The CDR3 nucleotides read TGTGCCAGCAGCTCTGGGACAGGTTACTACGAGCAGTACTTC. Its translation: CASSSGTGYYEQYF.

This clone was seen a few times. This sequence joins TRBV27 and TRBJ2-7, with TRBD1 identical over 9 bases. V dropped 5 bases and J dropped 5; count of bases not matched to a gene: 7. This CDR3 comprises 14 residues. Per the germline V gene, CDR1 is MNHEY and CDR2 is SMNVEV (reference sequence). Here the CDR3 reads CASSPNRGQNEQYF. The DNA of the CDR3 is TGTGCCAGCAGTCCCAACAGGGGGCAGAACGAGCAGTACTTC.

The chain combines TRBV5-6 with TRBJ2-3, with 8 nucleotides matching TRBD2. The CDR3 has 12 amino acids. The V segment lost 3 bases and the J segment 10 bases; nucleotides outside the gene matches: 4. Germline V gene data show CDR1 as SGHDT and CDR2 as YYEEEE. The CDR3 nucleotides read TGTGCCAGCAGCTCGGGGGGGGGTCCGCAGTATTTT. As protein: CASSSGGGPQYF. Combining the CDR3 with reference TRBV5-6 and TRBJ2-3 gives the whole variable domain DAGVTQSPTHLIKTRGQQVTLRCSPKSGHDTVSWYQQALGQGPQFIFQYYEEEERQRGNFPDRFSGHQFPNYSSELNVNALLLGDSALYLCASSSGGGPQYFGPGTRLTVL.

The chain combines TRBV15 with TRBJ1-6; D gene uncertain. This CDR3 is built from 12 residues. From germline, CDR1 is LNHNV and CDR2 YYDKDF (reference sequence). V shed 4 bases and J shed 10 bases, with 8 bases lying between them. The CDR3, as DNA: TGTGCCACCAGCACGCGATCCTCACCCCTCCACTTT. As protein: CATSTRSSPLHF.

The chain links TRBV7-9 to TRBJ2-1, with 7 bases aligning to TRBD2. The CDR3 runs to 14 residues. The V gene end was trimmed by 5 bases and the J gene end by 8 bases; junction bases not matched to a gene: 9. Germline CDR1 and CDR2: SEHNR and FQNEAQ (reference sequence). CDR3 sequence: CASSEARGLYEQFF. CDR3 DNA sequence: TGTGCCAGCAGCGAAGCGCGGGGGTTGTATGAGCAGTTCTTC.

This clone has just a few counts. The chain's CDR3 is CASSVDLGQGNTIYF. CDR3 bases: TGTGCCAGCAGCGTAGATCTAGGACAGGGCAACACCATATATTTT. The chain links TRBV9 to TRBJ1-3, with TRBD1 matching over 8 bases. CDR1 is SGDLS and CDR2 is YYNGEE in the germline V gene. CDR3 length: 15 residues. V shed 0 bases, J shed 7 bases, and the junction held 6 bases outside the gene matches.